One T cell receptor beta chain is described in this entry. Trimming left V 6 bases short and J 4 bases short, with 12 bases between. This CDR3 region has 13 residues. Germline V gives CDR1 SNHLY, CDR2 FYNNEI. The data are from a study of blood T cell repertoires in COVID-19. Study information: Samples came from the United States, Italy and Spain, spanning acute and convalescent COVID-19. T cells, B-cell-depleted T cells, or PBMCs supplied cDNA or gDNA.

Per the original data handling: Researchers report that nucleated cell counts were estimated from reference gene primer amplification. Assay used: immunoSEQ multiplex PCR; TCRdb lists only in-frame clones, some missing. The V and J calls and clone size were taken over from that table, and D and trimming were inferred from the DNA. The sample contains about 370,000 clones, around 87% of which appear only once. Seattle's cohort entered during active infection and was followed longitudinally. The chain joins TRBV2 to TRBJ1-1; the D gene is possibly TRBD1 (5 bases). Sequencing was performed on peripheral blood. The sequence was obtained from a woman between 25 and 40 years old with COVID-19, enrolled during active disease. The CDR3 loop reads CASSWSGPTEAFF. CDR3 in DNA: TGTGCCAGCAGCTGGTCAGGGCCCACTGAAGCTTTCTTT. The complete variable domain, with remaining parts taken from reference TRBV2 and TRBJ1-1, reads EPEVTQTPSHQVTQMGQEVILRCVPISNHLYFYWYRQILGQKVEFLVSFYNNEISEKSEIFDDQFSVERPDGSNFTLKIRSTKLEDSAMYFCASSWSGPTEAFFGQGTRLTVV.